Listed below are T cell receptor beta chains from one sample, sequenced in a study of blood T cell repertoires in COVID-19. Measured with immunoSEQ multiplex PCR; TCRdb has only the in-frame clones, and not every one. The data show 50,000 to 60,000 clones, about four fifths seen once. The source material was peripheral blood. Every receptor here comes from a human donor in a cohort sampled during active or convalescent COVID-19. CDR3s include the opening cysteine and the closing phenylalanine or tryptophan. The D gene is left open where the match is weak. Part of the rows lack a size; the others show once, few, many or a class for expanded clones.

D	V	J	size	CDR3	DNA
TRBD2	TRBV9	TRBJ2-5	-	CASSVDGGGLETQYF	TGTGCCAGCAGCGTAGACGGGGGGGGCCTGGAGACCCAGTACTTC
TRBD1	TRBV14	TRBJ2-1	once	CASSPVRFQGARYNEQFF	TGTGCCAGCAGCCCTGTACGGTTCCAGGGGGCGCGCTACAATGAGCAGTTCTTC
-	TRBV2	TRBJ1-5	-	CASSGSRGRRNQPQHF	TGTGCCAGCAGTGGGTCCAGAGGGAGGAGGAATCAGCCCCAGCATTTT
TRBD2	TRBV15	TRBJ2-3	-	CATSQRGATDTQYF	TGTGCCACTTCTCAGCGGGGGGCCACAGATACGCAGTATTTT
-	TRBV29-1	TRBJ1-2	-	CSAIAGNYGYTF	TGCAGCGCAATCGCAGGGAACTATGGCTACACCTTC
-	TRBV21-1	TRBJ2-1	-	CASSKRRSTYNEQFF	TGTGCCAGCAGCAAACGGCGGTCAACCTACAATGAGCAGTTCTTC
-	TRBV6-1	TRBJ1-2	few	CASSEAAGTLANYGYTF	TGTGCCAGCAGTGAAGCCGCAGGAACCTTAGCTAACTATGGCTACACCTTC
-	TRBV18	TRBJ1-1	-	CASSPTIQTEAFF	TGTGCCAGCTCACCAACTATCCAGACTGAAGCTTTCTTT
-	TRBV19	TRBJ2-1	few	CATGGQFKDEQFF	TGTGCCACCGGAGGACAGTTTAAGGATGAGCAGTTCTTC
-	TRBV3-1/TRBV3-2	TRBJ1-1	-	CASSPGRVGTEAFF	TGTGCCAGCAGCCCGGGGAGGGTCGGTACTGAAGCTTTCTTT
-	TRBV7-6	TRBJ2-2	-	CASSLSPRGNTGELFF	TGTGCCAGCAGCTTATCCCCCAGGGGGAACACCGGGGAGCTGTTTTTT
TRBD2	TRBV14	TRBJ2-1	-	CASSVRGGLYNEQFF	TGTGCCAGCAGCGTGCGGGGGGGTTTGTACAATGAGCAGTTCTTC
-	TRBV6-6	TRBJ2-7	once	CASSRDGGGYEQYF	TGTGCCAGCAGTCGAGACGGAGGAGGCTACGAGCAGTACTTC
TRBD2	TRBV5-1	TRBJ2-5	-	CASSPRVWISGVATQYF	TGCGCCAGCAGCCCGCGCGTTTGGATTAGCGGGGTGGCGACCCAGTACTTC
TRBD1	TRBV29-1	TRBJ1-5	-	CSVAAGGSNQPQHF	TGCAGCGTCGCCGCAGGGGGTAGCAATCAGCCCCAGCATTTT
TRBD1	TRBV18	TRBJ2-5	-	CASSQGQQETQYF	TGTGCCAGCTCACAGGGACAGCAAGAGACCCAGTACTTC
TRBD2	TRBV7-9	TRBJ2-1	once	CASSPPGLVDNEQFF	TGTGCCAGCAGCCCACCGGGACTAGTCGACAATGAGCAGTTCTTC
-	TRBV5-4	TRBJ2-4	-	CASSSRESKNIQYF	TGTGCCAGCAGCTCAAGGGAGAGCAAAAACATTCAGTACTTC
TRBD1	TRBV6-5	TRBJ2-7	-	CASSPVGTVAYEQYF	TGTGCCAGCAGTCCGGTAGGGACAGTGGCCTACGAGCAGTACTTC
TRBD2	TRBV7-2	TRBJ2-1	-	CASSLGLAGGPEQFF	TGTGCCAGCAGCTTAGGACTAGCGGGGGGGCCTGAGCAGTTCTTC
TRBD1	TRBV29-1	TRBJ2-2	few	CSAGTGTGELFF	TGCAGCGCCGGGACAGGGACCGGGGAGCTGTTTTTT
-	TRBV24-1	TRBJ2-1	few	CATSDSSGVSYNEQFF	TGTGCCACCAGTGATTCGTCGGGGGTGTCCTACAATGAGCAGTTCTTC
-	TRBV6-6	TRBJ1-1	-	CASSYSESNTEAFF	TGTGCCAGCAGTTACTCGGAGTCCAACACTGAAGCTTTCTTT
-	TRBV18	TRBJ1-2	-	CASSERSEGGYGYTF	TGTGCCAGCTCAGAGAGGAGCGAGGGAGGCTATGGCTACACCTTC
TRBD1	TRBV6-6	TRBJ2-7	-	CAIEQQGAGEQYF	TGTGCCATCGAACAACAGGGGGCGGGAGAGCAGTACTTC
TRBD1	TRBV18	TRBJ2-7	-	CASSPGQGVVMVYEQYF	TGTGCCAGCTCACCAGGACAGGGCGTGGTGATGGTCTACGAGCAGTACTTC
TRBD1	TRBV2	TRBJ1-5	-	CASRWTGDNQPQHF	TGTGCCAGCAGATGGACAGGGGACAATCAGCCCCAGCATTTT
-	TRBV19	TRBJ1-1	-	CASISRSGERSTEAFF	TGTGCCAGTATCTCTAGGTCAGGGGAAAGGAGCACTGAAGCTTTCTTT
-	TRBV7-2	TRBJ2-5	once	CASSFVRNQETQYF	TGTGCCAGCAGCTTTGTCAGGAACCAAGAGACCCAGTACTTC
TRBD1	TRBV4-1	TRBJ1-1	-	CASSQTQGGTEAFF	TGCGCCAGCAGCCAGACACAGGGGGGGACTGAAGCTTTCTTT
TRBD2	TRBV7-2	TRBJ2-7	-	CASSLGVSGGAYEQYF	TGTGCCAGCAGCTTAGGTGTGAGCGGGGGGGCGTACGAGCAGTACTTC
TRBD1	TRBV5-1	TRBJ2-7	-	CASSWDRSSYEQYF	TGCGCCAGCAGCTGGGACAGATCCTCCTACGAGCAGTACTTC
TRBD2	TRBV9	TRBJ2-1	-	CASSEITGTSGVGEQFF	TGTGCCAGCAGCGAGATTACCGGGACTAGCGGGGTTGGTGAGCAGTTCTTC
-	TRBV5-1	TRBJ1-3	-	CASSLTPGVGGNTIYF	TGCGCCAGCAGCTTAACACCGGGGGTAGGAGGAAACACCATATATTTT
-	TRBV7-2	TRBJ2-1	-	CASSARTAGYNEQFF	TGTGCCAGCAGCGCCCGGACAGCCGGATACAATGAGCAGTTCTTC
TRBD1	TRBV5-5	TRBJ1-1	-	CASRGTALNTEAFF	TGTGCCAGCAGGGGGACAGCTCTGAACACTGAAGCTTTCTTT
TRBD1	TRBV30	TRBJ1-1	-	CAWRPQGARAEAFF	TGTGCCTGGAGGCCACAGGGGGCGCGGGCTGAAGCTTTCTTT
-	TRBV11-2	TRBJ1-1	-	CASSLDLRDTEAFF	TGTGCCAGCAGCTTAGATCTTAGAGACACTGAAGCTTTCTTT
-	TRBV10-3	TRBJ2-1	-	CAISELGNEQFF	TGTGCCATCAGTGAGCTCGGCAATGAGCAGTTCTTC
-	TRBV19	TRBJ2-5	-	CATQGYQETQYF	TGTGCCACCCAGGGCTACCAAGAGACCCAGTACTTC
-	TRBV6-6	TRBJ2-7	-	CASSSLPRGTYEQYF	TGTGCCAGCAGTTCCCTCCCCAGGGGAACCTACGAGCAGTACTTC
-	TRBV2	TRBJ2-5	few	CASSGPPSAAGWTQYF	TGTGCCAGCAGTGGGCCCCCTAGCGCCGCCGGTTGGACCCAGTACTTC
-	TRBV24-1	TRBJ2-1	-	CATSNAGVGHAEQFF	TGTGCCACCAGCAATGCTGGAGTGGGGCACGCTGAGCAGTTCTTC
-	TRBV23-1	TRBJ1-5	once	CASSQPNGAPQSNQPQHF	TGCGCCAGCAGTCAGCCCAATGGGGCCCCCCAGAGCAATCAGCCCCAGCATTTT
-	TRBV14	TRBJ2-1	-	CASSRRGGHIVDNEQFF	TGTGCCAGCAGCCGAAGGGGGGGGCATATTGTTGACAATGAGCAGTTCTTC
TRBD2	TRBV9	TRBJ2-3	-	CASSNPGLAADTQYF	TGTGCCAGCAGCAACCCGGGACTAGCGGCAGATACGCAGTATTTT
TRBD1	TRBV29-1	TRBJ1-2	-	CSAGDRNYGYTF	TGCAGCGCCGGGGACAGGAACTATGGCTACACCTTC
TRBD1	TRBV9	TRBJ2-4	-	CASSVDPGTGKNIQYF	TGTGCCAGCAGCGTAGACCCGGGGACAGGCAAAAACATTCAGTACTTC
-	TRBV4-2	TRBJ1-1	-	CASSQEIQIDTEAFF	TGTGCCAGCAGCCAAGAAATACAGATTGACACTGAAGCTTTCTTT
-	TRBV6-5	TRBJ1-1	-	CASSSGHENTEAFF	TGTGCCAGCAGCTCGGGACATGAGAACACTGAAGCTTTCTTT
-	TRBV6-5	TRBJ2-7	-	CASSITGRADEQYF	TGTGCCAGCAGCATCACAGGGAGAGCCGACGAGCAGTACTTC
-	TRBV25-1	TRBJ2-7	-	CASSASFGGSHEQYF	TGTGCCAGCAGTGCTTCATTCGGCGGGTCCCACGAGCAGTACTTC
TRBD2	TRBV3-1/TRBV3-2	TRBJ2-5	-	CASSLTSGGTLRETQYF	TGTGCCAGCAGCCTGACTAGCGGGGGGACCCTGCGTGAGACCCAGTACTTC
-	TRBV14	TRBJ2-6	-	CASSRFRLDYSSGANVLTF	TGTGCCAGCAGTCGTTTTAGGTTGGACTACAGCTCTGGGGCCAACGTCCTGACTTTC
-	TRBV18	TRBJ2-7	few	CASSSTAYEQYF	TGTGCCAGCTCATCCACAGCCTACGAGCAGTACTTC